The present T cell receptor (beta chain) was sequenced within a study of cytomegalovirus exposure and HLA in healthy donors. This PCR relied on a set of 60 Vbeta primers and 13 Jbeta primers. Per the original data handling: An analysis that came later counted tens of millions of unique TCR beta chains, 9 million to 12 million shared. The assay was immunoSEQ multiplex PCR, and TCRdb's table has in-frame clones only and misses some. D and trimming were read from the DNA, whereas the V and J calls and clone size are those reported in that table. Among some 150,000 clones, 65% to 85% were seen once, and the ten largest hold approximately 6.3%. Note on this clone: The antigen is undetermined.

Germline CDR1 is MNHEY and CDR2 is SMNVEV (reference sequence). The V and J ends lost 4 bases and 3 bases respectively, with 7 bases between them. This CDR3 has 14 amino acids. Study observations and caveats: Later work found that TCR association rates differed between HLA loci; DRB1 had the most and HLA-C the fewest.

Sequenced input: PBMCs. The sequence was obtained from a woman aged 40 to 50 in good health and CMV-seropositive. This sequence joins TRBV27 and TRBJ1-6; D not resolved. Here the CDR3 reads CASSYYNYNSPLHF. The CDR3 DNA reads TGTGCCAGCAGTTACTACAACTATAATTCACCCCTCCACTTT.